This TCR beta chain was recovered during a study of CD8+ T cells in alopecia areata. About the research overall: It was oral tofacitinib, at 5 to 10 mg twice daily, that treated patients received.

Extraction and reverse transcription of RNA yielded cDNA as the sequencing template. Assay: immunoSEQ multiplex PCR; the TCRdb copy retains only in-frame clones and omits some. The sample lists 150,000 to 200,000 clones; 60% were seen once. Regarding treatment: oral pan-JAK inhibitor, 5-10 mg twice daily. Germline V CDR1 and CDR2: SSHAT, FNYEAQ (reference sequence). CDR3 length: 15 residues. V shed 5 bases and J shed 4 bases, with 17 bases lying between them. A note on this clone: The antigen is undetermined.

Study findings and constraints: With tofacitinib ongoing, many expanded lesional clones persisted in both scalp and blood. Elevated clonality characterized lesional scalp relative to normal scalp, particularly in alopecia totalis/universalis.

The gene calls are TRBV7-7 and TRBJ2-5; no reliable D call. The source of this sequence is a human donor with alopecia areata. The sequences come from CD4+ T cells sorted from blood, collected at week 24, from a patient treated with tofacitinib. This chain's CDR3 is CASSARKVSLETQYF. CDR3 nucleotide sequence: TGTGCCAGCAGCGCCCGGAAGGTTTCATTAGAGACCCAGTACTTC.